This TCR beta chain stems from a study of T cell repertoires in ileal Crohn's disease. On the study more broadly: Thiopurines (around eleven) or anti-TNF agents (approximately 19) were given postoperatively to about half. Each sample's TCRB immunosequencing used around 0.45 micrograms of biopsy DNA.

This clone was counted between two and nine times. Indicated time point: inflamed ileum from the surgical specimen. Assay used: immunoSEQ multiplex PCR; TCRdb lists only in-frame clones, some missing. The table lists about 5,400 clones, roughly 82% of them singletons. Germline V lookup: CDR1 SGHRS, CDR2 YFSETQ. This CDR3 region has 14 residues. The V end was cut by 4 bases, the J end by 3 bases, with 13 bases between. The source of this sequence is an adult with Crohn's disease. The specimen sequenced was ileal tissue. J is TRBJ1-1 and V is TRBV5-1, with D perhaps matching TRBD1 (5 bases). Here the CDR3 reads CASSPGRGDTEAFF. The CDR3 DNA reads TGCGCCAGCAGCCCCGGGCGGGGGGACACTGAAGCTTTCTTT.